What follows are 26 T cell receptor beta chains derived from one specimen sequenced in a study of T cells in localized non-small cell lung cancer. Some clones are missing from TCRdb's copy, which holds only in-frame ones; the method was immunoSEQ multiplex PCR. The sample includes fewer than 2,000 clones, approximately 25% of them seen just once. Sample: lung tumor tissue, taken before any cancer treatment. All receptors come from a man aged 35 to 70 with stage I lung adenocarcinoma.

This clone was observed a handful of times. Written as DNA, the CDR3 is TGTGCCAGCTCACCACGGTACGCGCCCGAAGAGACCCAGTACTTC. Protein product: CASSPRYAPEETQYF. This chain joins TRBV18 and TRBJ2-5; unclear D gene. Per germline, CDR1 KGHSH and CDR2 LQKENI. The CDR3 consists of 15 residues. V was pared by 1 base and J by 3 bases, with 12 bases between.

This clone was seen only a few times. The V gene is TRBV29-1, the J gene TRBJ2-2; D is unresolved. The V end lost 4 bases, the J end lost 1 base, and 10 bases lay between the germline ends. Germline V CDR1 and CDR2: SQVTM, ANQGSEA. The CDR3 extends over 14 amino acids. The CDR3: CSVVSDMNTGELFF. CDR3 in DNA: TGCAGCGTTGTGAGCGACATGAACACCGGGGAGCTGTTTTTT.

The CDR3 loop is CATSDLGVGSGNTIYF. CDR3 nucleotides: TGTGCCACCAGCGATCTAGGGGTGGGTTCTGGAAACACCATATATTTT. The chain joins TRBV15 to TRBJ1-3; possibly TRBD1 for D (5 bases). CDR3 length: 16 residues. Germline loops: CDR1 LNHNV, CDR2 YYDKDF (reference sequence). The V and J ends lost 5 bases and 1 base respectively, with 15 bases between them.

This clone was seen more than once but under ten times. This rearrangement joins TRBV9 to TRBJ2-1, with TRBD2 matching 7 bases. CDR1 is SGDLS and CDR2 is YYNGEE in the germline V gene. J gave up 7 bases and V 1 base, and 11 bases lay outside the gene matches. The CDR3 length is 16 residues. The CDR3 DNA is TGTGCCAGCAGCGTACACGGGGGACTATTCGGAAATGAGCAGTTCTTC. Its translation: CASSVHGGLFGNEQFF.

This chain uses TRBV10-1 with TRBJ2-5; a weak D match, TRBD2 (6 bases). The CDR3 totals 14 residues. The germline V and J ends were trimmed by 5 bases and 2 bases, with 12 bases remaining between them. Germline V gives CDR1 WNHNN, CDR2 SYGVQD (reference sequence). Written as DNA, the CDR3 is TGCGCCAGCAGTCGCGCTAGCGTACAAGAGACCCAGTACTTC. This translates into CASSRASVQETQYF.

V usage is TRBV28 and J usage is TRBJ1-1; TRBD1 might be the D (6 bases). Germline assignment: CDR1 MDHEN and CDR2 SYDVKM. The length of the CDR3 is 13 residues. V shed 5 bases and J shed 4 bases, with 11 bases lying between them. The CDR3 nucleotides read TGTGCCAGCAGTCAAACAGGGTCCACTGAAGCTTTCTTT. Translated: CASSQTGSTEAFF. Complete variable domain (other parts from reference TRBV28 and TRBJ1-1): DVKVTQSSRYLVKRTGEKVFLECVQDMDHENMFWYRQDPGLGLRLIYFSYDVKMKEKGDIPEGYSVSREKKERFSLILESASTNQTSMYLCASSQTGSTEAFFGQGTRLTVV.

The V call is TRBV6-8, the J call TRBJ1-1, with a weak D call TRBD1 (5 bases). This CDR3 has 14 residues. Germline-derived CDR1 and CDR2 are MNHGY and SAAAGT. Trimming stripped 2 bases from V and 0 bases from J, with 7 bases between. CDR3 sequence (DNA): TGTGCCAGCAGTTACAGGGGCTTGAACACTGAAGCTTTCTTT. Translation gives CASSYRGLNTEAFF.

The chain has TRBV5-1 and TRBJ2-3; D may be TRBD1 or TRBD2 (5 bases each). V was pared by 0 bases and J by 2 bases, with 13 bases between. The germline CDR1 and CDR2 sequences are SGHRS and YFSETQ. The CDR3 covers 16 residues. CDR3 loop: CASSLVLGVNTDTQYF. The CDR3 DNA reads as TGCGCCAGCAGCTTGGTGTTGGGGGTGAACACAGATACGCAGTATTTT. Variable domain in full (rest from reference TRBV5-1 and TRBJ2-3): KAGVTQTPRYLIKTRGQQVTLSCSPISGHRSVSWYQQTPGQGLQFLFEYFSETQRNKGNFPGRFSGRQFSNSRSEMNVSTLELGDSALYLCASSLVLGVNTDTQYFGPGTRLTVL.

By share, this clone counts as medium-sized. V and J are TRBV9 and TRBJ2-2, with D possibly called TRBD1 or TRBD2 (6 bases each). The V gene's germline CDR1 is SGDLS and CDR2 YYNGEE. V dropped 3 bases and J dropped 6 bases, with 12 bases sitting between them. CDR3 size: 14 residues. CDR3 region: CASSAGGRSGELFF. CDR3 in DNA: TGTGCCAGCAGCGCCGGGGGCCGGTCCGGGGAGCTGTTTTTT. Full variable domain (remainder filled in from reference TRBV9 and TRBJ2-2): DSGVTQTPKHLITATGQRVTLRCSPRSGDLSVYWYQQSLDQGLQFLIQYYNGEERAKGNILERFSAQQFPDLHSELNLSSLELGDSALYFCASSAGGRSGELFFGEGSRLTVL.

This clone was detected a few times. V is TRBV9 and J is TRBJ1-1; no definite D call. Germline CDR1 is SGDLS and CDR2 is YYNGEE. The ends were cut back, 5 bases at V and 3 bases at J, with 17 bases in the middle. This CDR3 contains 15 residues. CDR3 amino acids: CASSEYPAADTEAFF. CDR3 coding DNA: TGTGCCAGCAGTGAATACCCAGCTGCGGACACTGAAGCTTTCTTT.

This chain connects TRBV6-1 to TRBJ1-3, with TRBD1 as a possible D gene (6 bases). Germline V gene sequence: CDR1 MNHNS, CDR2 SASEGT. The CDR3 covers 16 residues. Trimming shortened V by 1 base and J by 7 bases, and 17 bases separated the two germline ends. This chain's CDR3 is CASSEDVGGLWNTIYF. The CDR3 DNA reads as TGTGCCAGCAGTGAAGATGTGGGGGGCCTCTGGAACACCATATATTTT.

V usage is TRBV23-1 and J usage is TRBJ2-7; either TRBD1 or TRBD2 may supply D (5 bases each). TRBV23-1 is assigned to the ORF class and has an uncertain function. The CDR3 loop spans 13 amino acids. V dropped 4 bases and J dropped 1 base, with 8 bases sitting between them. The CDR3 nucleotides read TGCGCCAGCAGTCGGGACGGATCCTACGAGCAGTACTTC. As protein: CASSRDGSYEQYF.

This rearrangement joins TRBV4-1 to TRBJ2-7; 10 nucleotides agree with TRBD1. The V gene's germline CDR1 is MGHRA and CDR2 YSYEKL. This CDR3 is 16 amino acids long. J gave up 5 bases and V 3 bases, and 10 bases lay outside the gene matches. CDR3 loop: CASSHRGPGTGDEQYF. The CDR3 nucleotides are TGCGCCAGCAGCCACCGGGGCCCCGGGACAGGGGACGAGCAGTACTTC.

This rearrangement joins TRBV11-3 to TRBJ1-4; 8 nucleotides agree with TRBD1. This CDR3 region has 18 residues. Germline lookup yields CDR1 SGHNT and CDR2 YENEEA. Losses at the gene ends were 3 bases for V and 1 base for J; bases not matched to a gene: 10. CDR3 in amino acids: CASSLAGQGARTNEKLFF. The CDR3 DNA sequence: TGTGCCAGCAGCTTGGCCGGCCAGGGGGCAAGAACTAATGAAAAACTGTTTTTT.

This clone was observed a few times. The genes are TRBV11-3 and TRBJ2-3; tentative D call: TRBD1 (6 bases). This CDR3 has 15 residues. Germline CDR1 SGHNT, CDR2 YENEEA. Trimming left V 5 bases short and J 0 bases short, with 12 bases between. In DNA form, the CDR3 reads TGTGCCAGCAGCAAACAGGGAACTAGCACAGATACGCAGTATTTT. As protein: CASSKQGTSTDTQYF.

In this sample, this clone turned up a few times. V and J are TRBV11-3 and TRBJ2-3; D not resolved. This CDR3 has 15 residues. V lost 5 bases and J lost 2, with 14 bases in between. Per germline, CDR1 SGHNT and CDR2 YENEEA. CDR3 nucleotide sequence: TGTGCCAGCAGCCCTATGTTGGGGTACACAGATACGCAGTATTTT. It codes for CASSPMLGYTDTQYF.

The chain links TRBV25-1 to TRBJ2-3, with D perhaps TRBD2 (6 bases). Germline V lookup: CDR1 MGHDK, CDR2 SYGVNS. V was trimmed by 9 bases and J by 2 bases, leaving 12 bases between them. The CDR3 runs 13 residues. The CDR3 region has the DNA TGTGCCAGTGGGACTCTAGACACAGATACGCAGTATTTT. The encoded protein is CASGTLDTDTQYF.

The table lists this clone with a count of one. The rearrangement uses TRBV19 and TRBJ2-5; D tentatively fits TRBD1 or TRBD2 (5 bases each). This CDR3 spans 13 amino acids. V was cut by 10 bases and J by 4 bases, with 16 bases left in between. Germline lookup yields CDR1 LNHDA and CDR2 SQIVND (reference sequence). CDR3 sequence reads: CATSGRTPETQYF. The CDR3 DNA reads TGTGCCACGTCGGGACGGACCCCAGAGACCCAGTACTTC. The whole variable domain, filled in from reference TRBV19 and TRBJ2-5, reads DGGITQSPKYLFRKEGQNVTLSCEQNLNHDAMYWYRQDPGQGLRLIYYSQIVNDFQKGDIAEGYSVSREKKESFPLTVTSAQKNPTAFYLCATSGRTPETQYFGPGTRLLVL.

This clone was counted only a few times. The chain recombines TRBV28 with TRBJ1-1; D is unresolved. Per the germline V gene, CDR1 is MDHEN and CDR2 is SYDVKM. Trimming cost V 7 bases and J 3 bases, with 15 bases left between them. The CDR3 runs to 14 residues. The CDR3 sequence: CASTLTIEYTEAFF. DNA of the CDR3: TGTGCCAGCACCCTTACTATCGAGTACACTGAAGCTTTCTTT.

The V call is TRBV11-3, the J call TRBJ2-2; D gene uncertain. V lost 5 bases to trimming and J lost 5 bases, with 12 bases between them. CDR1 is SGHNT and CDR2 is YENEEA in the germline V gene. The CDR3 extends over 14 amino acids. The DNA of the CDR3 is TGTGCCAGCAGCCCGAGACTTGATACCGGGGAGCTGTTTTTT. Translating it yields CASSPRLDTGELFF.

This clone was seen only a few times. The chain combines TRBV6-8 with TRBJ2-3; the match to TRBD2 covers 7 bases. There are 16 residues in the CDR3. Germline V gene lookup returns CDR1 MNHGY and CDR2 SAAAGT. With V trimmed by 6 bases and J by 2 bases, 11 bases remained unmatched. The CDR3 nucleotides read TGTGCCAGCAGCCCCACCAGGCTAGCGGACACAGATACGCAGTATTTT. Translating gives CASSPTRLADTDTQYF.

This chain joins TRBV6-8 and TRBJ2-5; D remains ambiguous. The length of the CDR3 is 14 residues. Germline CDR1 and CDR2: MNHGY and SAAAGT. Trimming took 2 bases from V and 0 from J, leaving 7 bases between them. This CDR3 is CASSYDLYQETQYF. CDR3 DNA: TGTGCCAGCAGTTACGACTTGTACCAAGAGACCCAGTACTTC.

This clone appeared a few times. The chain combines TRBV9 with TRBJ1-3; D is uncertain. This CDR3 has 15 amino acids. V was trimmed by 3 bases and J by 0 bases, leaving 10 bases between them. Germline values: CDR1 SGDLS, CDR2 YYNGEE. The CDR3 region is CASSAPGYSGNTIYF. The CDR3 coding sequence is TGTGCCAGCAGCGCGCCGGGGTACTCTGGAAACACCATATATTTT.

CDR3 residues: CASSFSSGPRNEQFF. Written as DNA, the CDR3 is TGTGCCAGCAGTTTCTCTAGCGGCCCGAGGAATGAGCAGTTCTTC. The rearrangement uses TRBV28 and TRBJ2-1; 7 bases are shared with TRBD2. Germline V gene lookup returns CDR1 MDHEN and CDR2 SYDVKM. This CDR3 has 15 amino acids. Trimming at V came to 3 bases and at J to 7 bases, leaving 9 bases not matched to a gene.

The chain is built from TRBV28 and TRBJ2-2; 12 bases match TRBD2. J was trimmed by 7 bases and V by 6 bases; bases with no gene match: 12. The CDR3 sequence is 17 residues long. Germline V gene sequence: CDR1 MDHEN, CDR2 SYDVKM. CDR3 DNA: TGTGCCAGCAGAAATCCCGGGACTAGCGGGCCGGGCGGGGAGCTGTTTTTT. This codes for CASRNPGTSGPGGELFF.

DNA for the CDR3: TGTGCCTGGAAGGTGGGGGCGAACACTGAAGCTTTCTTT. Residues: CAWKVGANTEAFF. The chain joins TRBV30 to TRBJ1-1; D may be TRBD1 (6 bases). Per germline, CDR1 GTSNPN and CDR2 SVGIG (reference sequence). The V end lost 4 bases, the J end lost 1 base, and 10 bases lay between the germline ends. CDR3 length: 13 residues. The complete variable domain, with remaining parts taken from reference TRBV30 and TRBJ1-1, reads SQTIHQWPATLVQPVGSPLSLECTVEGTSNPNLYWYRQAAGRGLQLLFYSVGIGQISSEVPQNLSASRPQDRQFILSSKKLLLSDSGFYLCAWKVGANTEAFFGQGTRLTVV.